The rows below give T cell receptor beta chains drawn from one sample of a study of radiotherapy plus CTLA-4 blockade in lung cancer. Sequencing used immunoSEQ multiplex PCR; TCRdb keeps in-frame clones, though not all of them. The table includes 75,000 to 100,000 clones, approximately 74% detected once. Sequencing was performed on peripheral blood, taken from a patient treated with radiotherapy plus ipilimumab. The receptors here all came from a human donor with non-small cell lung cancer who had a partial response to radiotherapy plus ipilimumab. Some clones in this sample may be carry-over from other donors' samples. CDR3s include the opening cysteine and the closing phenylalanine or tryptophan. The D gene is left open where the match is weak. Clone sizes are given selectively: once, few, many, or a class where the clone is expanded.

>TRBJ2-3|TRBV6-1|NA|few
CASSILISDTQYF
TGTGCCAGCAGTATCTTAATCTCAGATACGCAGTATTTT
>TRBJ1-1|TRBV5-1|NA|once
CASSLDPGRGTEAFF
TGCGCCAGCAGCTTGGACCCGGGGAGGGGGACTGAAGCTTTCTTT
>TRBJ2-5|TRBV7-7|TRBD1|few
CASSLGPRDRGQETQYF
TGTGCCAGCAGCTTAGGGCCCCGGGACAGGGGGCAAGAGACCCAGTACTTC
>TRBJ2-1|TRBV5-1|TRBD2|NA
CASSSTLAGGNNEQFF
TGCGCCAGCAGCTCCACCCTAGCGGGGGGTAACAATGAGCAGTTCTTC
>TRBJ2-7|TRBV28|TRBD2|NA
CAIKGLADPYEQYF
TGTGCCATAAAGGGACTAGCGGATCCCTACGAGCAGTACTTC
>TRBJ1-2|TRBV19|NA|NA
CASSIGGTGYGYTF
TGTGCCAGTAGTATAGGGGGCACCGGCTATGGCTACACCTTC
>TRBJ1-4|TRBV19|NA|NA
CASSAGMLANEKLFF
TGTGCCAGTAGTGCAGGGATGCTGGCTAATGAAAAACTGTTTTTT
>TRBJ2-1|TRBV6-6|NA|NA
CASSNSRGYNEQFF
TGTGCCAGCAGCAACTCCCGGGGCTACAATGAGCAGTTCTTC
>TRBJ1-3|TRBV9|NA|NA
CASTQGTEMAGNTIYF
TGTGCCAGCACCCAGGGGACGGAAATGGCTGGAAACACCATATATTTT
>TRBJ1-6|TRBV5-1|NA|NA
CASSSGTLQHSPLHF
TGCGCCAGCAGCTCCGGGACTCTTCAGCATTCACCCCTCCACTTT
>TRBJ2-6|TRBV18|NA|NA
CASSPGQGSGANVLTF
TGTGCCAGCTCACCCGGGCAGGGGTCTGGGGCCAACGTCCTGACTTTC
>TRBJ2-2|TRBV30|TRBD1|NA
CACPGTGALGGELFF
TGTGCCTGTCCCGGGACAGGGGCGTTGGGCGGGGAGCTGTTTTTT
>TRBJ2-5|TRBV5-1|TRBD2|once
CASSLPSGVQETQYF
TGCGCCAGCAGCCTTCCTAGCGGGGTCCAAGAGACCCAGTACTTC
>TRBJ2-5|TRBV18|TRBD2|NA
CASSPGLQETQYF
TGTGCCAGCTCACCGGGACTACAAGAGACCCAGTACTTC
>TRBJ2-5|TRBV15|NA|once
CATSRDRGSQETQYF
TGTGCCACCAGCAGAGATCGAGGCTCCCAAGAGACCCAGTACTTC